This entry lists 8 T cell receptor beta chains sequenced from one sample in a study of beta chain features in type 1 diabetes. For these receptors, no antigen is known. All of the isolated RNA was reverse transcribed, so expressed TCRB transcripts were sequenced. Sequencing used immunoSEQ multiplex PCR; TCRdb keeps in-frame clones, though not all of them. This sample yields 600,000 to 750,000 clones, of which around an eighth are seen a single time; about 0.11% belongs to the top ten. Study-level results: Moderately but significantly shorter TCRB CDR3s were found in Type 1 diabetes patients in all four CD4+ subsets.

Sequencing input: naive CD4+ T cells from blood. The receptor source for this set is a man aged 25 to 40 with type 1 diabetes.

The chain recombines TRBV29-1 with TRBJ1-2; tentatively, D is TRBD1 (6 bases). This CDR3 contains 13 residues. CDR1 and CDR2 (germline): SQVTM, ANQGSEA. Trimming removed 6 bases at V and 0 bases at J, with 11 bases between. The CDR3 DNA reads TGCAGCGTCGGACAGACCACTAACTATGGCTACACCTTC. Its protein product is CSVGQTTNYGYTF.

The rearrangement uses TRBV28 and TRBJ1-6; the D gene is possibly TRBD1 (5 bases). Trimming removed 6 bases from V and 7 bases from J, with 10 bases in between. Per germline, CDR1 MDHEN and CDR2 SYDVKM. CDR3 length: 13 amino acids. The chain's CDR3 is CASRTGANSPLHF. The CDR3 DNA reads as TGTGCCAGCAGAACCGGGGCAAATTCACCCCTCCACTTT.

The V and J genes are TRBV28 and TRBJ1-2; the match to TRBD1 covers 7 bases. V dropped 6 bases and J dropped 8; count of bases not matched to a gene: 15. Germline V gene data show CDR1 as MDHEN and CDR2 as SYDVKM. The CDR3 has 15 residues. CDR3 loop: CASRIGTAGRGGYTF. DNA of the CDR3: TGTGCCAGCAGAATAGGGACAGCCGGACGGGGAGGCTACACCTTC.

This clone was seen a handful of times. Mismatch with germline at one junction end may stem from a read error. The V gene is TRBV7-7, the J gene TRBJ2-2; D not certain. CDR3 length: 15 amino acids. Germline V gene lookup returns CDR1 SSHAT and CDR2 FNYEAQ (reference sequence). The CDR3 region has the DNA TGTGCTAGCAGCCCTCGTGAGACCGCCACCGGGGAGCTGTTTTTT. It codes for CASSPRETATGELFF.

V is TRBV7-9 and J is TRBJ1-1; TRBD1 agrees at 8 bases. Germline CDR1 is SEHNR and CDR2 is FQNEAQ (reference sequence). V lost 6 bases and J lost 5; bases outside the gene matches: 5. The CDR3 consists of 13 residues. Written as DNA, the CDR3 is TGTGCCAGCAGATTTGACAGGGGAACTGAAGCTTTCTTT. It encodes CASRFDRGTEAFF.

In its sample, this clone was seen a few times. The rearrangement joins TRBV18 to TRBJ1-1, with D uncertain. The CDR3 has 16 residues. The V gene's germline CDR1 is KGHSH and CDR2 LQKENI. Between the trimmed V and J ends, which lost 0 bases and 1 base, there was a span of 12 bases. CDR3 bases: TGTGCCAGCTCACCACCATCAGTTGACCCGAACACTGAAGCTTTCTTT. Encoded protein: CASSPPSVDPNTEAFF. Variable domain in full (rest from reference TRBV18 and TRBJ1-1): NAGVMQNPRHLVRRRGQEARLRCSPMKGHSHVYWYRQLPEEGLKFMVYLQKENIIDESGMPKERFSAEFPKEGPSILRIQQVVRGDSAAYFCASSPPSVDPNTEAFFGQGTRLTVV.

Written as DNA, the CDR3 is TGTGCCAGCAGCTATACAGGGGGCACAGATACGCAGTATTTT. It translates to CASSYTGGTDTQYF. The chain carries TRBV7-2 and TRBJ2-3; 7 bases agree with TRBD1. V was clipped by 4 bases and J by 1 base; unmatched bases: 2. The CDR3 runs 14 residues. Germline V gene sequence: CDR1 SGHTA, CDR2 FQGNSA.

The chain joins TRBV2 to TRBJ1-6; perhaps TRBD1 as D (6 bases). With 4 bases removed from V and 9 bases from J, the gap between germline ends came to 13 bases. The CDR3 sequence is 14 residues long. Germline V gene data show CDR1 as SNHLY and CDR2 as FYNNEI. The CDR3 here is CASSGQGTASPLHF. CDR3 DNA sequence: TGTGCCAGCAGTGGTCAGGGGACCGCTTCACCCCTCCACTTT.